The 24 T cell receptor beta chains in this list originate from one sample, sequenced in a study of T-cell reconstitution after alpha-beta-depleted transplantation in children (TCRdb year 2016). The treatment or condition label for this specimen denotes: allogeneic hematopoietic cell transplantation with graft depleted of TCRalphabeta T cells and CD19 B cells. Libraries were made using PCR. TCRdb names Illumina HiSeq 2500 as the instrument used. To normalize quantification of the TCRbeta repertoire, the TCR libraries were built with molecular barcoding that relied on unique molecular identifiers. TCRdb trimmed public reads at Q25 via fastp, called clones via MiXCR and kept in-frame beta chains. For every CDR3 protein sequence, its rows merge into one entry that carries the most common genes and DNA. This sample has approximately 200,000 distinct CDR3 sequences in its table, and 6.3% of those were observed once. The leading ten clones occupy approximately 4.1% of the sample.

The material was PBMCs, obtained before TCRalphabeta/CD19-depleted stem cell transplant. The receptor set was obtained from a girl in the first two years of life with combined immunodeficiency, due to receive a stem cell transplant.

The chain links TRBV20-1 to TRBJ2-1; 10 nucleotides align to TRBD2. The V gene's germline CDR1 is DFQATT and CDR2 SNEGSKA (reference sequence). V shed 0 bases, J shed 3 bases, and the junction held 2 bases outside the gene matches. This CDR3 has 15 amino acids. The CDR3 nucleotides read TGCAGTGCTAGAGATGGGACTAGCGACTACAATGAGCAGTTCTTC. This sequence encodes CSARDGTSDYNEQFF.

This clonotype was observed at least ten times. The V call is TRBV10-3, the J call TRBJ2-3, with TRBD2 matching over 12 bases. CDR1 is ENHRY and CDR2 is SYGVKD in the germline V gene. The J segment lost 3 bases and the V segment lost 6 bases, leaving 4 bases of the junction unmatched. The CDR3 runs 15 residues. This CDR3 is CAISLAGGITDTQYF. DNA of the CDR3: TGTGCCATCAGCCTAGCGGGGGGGATAACAGATACGCAGTATTTT.

The chain joins TRBV4-2 to TRBJ2-1; 13 bases are shared with TRBD2. Trimming at V came to 8 bases and at J to 4 bases, leaving 14 bases not matched to a gene. The germline CDR1 and CDR2 sequences are LGHNA and YNFKEQ. The CDR3 has 18 residues. CDR3 DNA: TGTGCCAGCGGCCCCGGACTAGCGGGAGAACCCTTTTACAATGAGCAGTTCTTC. Its protein product is CASGPGLAGEPFYNEQFF.

This clonotype was recorded at least ten times. The chain employs TRBV9 and TRBJ2-1; TRBD2 is a possible D gene (5 bases). Germline CDR1 and CDR2: SGDLS and YYNGEE. Trimming left V 6 bases short and J 3 bases short, with 19 bases between. This CDR3 comprises 16 residues. CDR3 sequence: CASNGMSGGGYNEQFF. DNA for the CDR3: TGTGCCAGCAACGGGATGTCGGGCGGAGGCTACAATGAGCAGTTCTTC.

At least ten counts were recorded for this clonotype. The chain uses TRBV4-1 and TRBJ1-2, with D possibly TRBD1 on 5 matching bases. The CDR3 is 15 amino acids. CDR1 and CDR2 from the germline V gene are MGHRA and YSYEKL. With 3 bases removed from V and 3 bases from J, the gap between germline ends came to 14 bases. Here the CDR3 DNA reads TGCGCCAGCAGCCAGGGGCCAACACCCCACTATGGCTACACCTTC. It specifies CASSQGPTPHYGYTF.

Worth noting for this clonotype: This clone may be a read error of a much larger clone one base away. As the CDR3 is not closed by the conserved phenylalanine or tryptophan, this likely results from a read error. The chain's CDR3 is CASTSGGETQYC. The CDR3 DNA is TGTGCCAGCACGAGCGGGGGAGAGACCCAGTACTGC. The chain uses TRBV12-3 or TRBV12-4 and TRBJ2-5, with TRBD2 matching 8 bases. The junction had 2 bases not matched to a gene; V was cut back by 7 bases and J by 4 bases. The CDR3 is 12 amino acids.

The V call is TRBV7-6, the J call TRBJ2-1, with unresolved D. The germline V gene encodes CDR1 SGHVS and CDR2 FNYEAQ. Between the trimmed V and J ends, which lost 0 bases and 5 bases, there was a span of 8 bases. The CDR3 extends over 14 amino acids. The CDR3 region has the DNA TGTGCCAGCAGCTTAGCGCATCTAGACAATGAGCAGTTCTTC. This encodes CASSLAHLDNEQFF.

This clonotype was picked up many times. The chain links TRBV13 to TRBJ2-5; 7 bases are a match to TRBD2. CDR1 PRHDT and CDR2 FYEKMQ come from the germline V gene (reference sequence). J gave up 0 bases and V 5 bases, and 9 bases lay outside the gene matches. CDR3 length: 16 amino acids. CDR3 DNA sequence: TGTGCCAGCAGCACTCGGGACGGGAGGTACCAAGAGACCCAGTACTTC. It specifies CASSTRDGRYQETQYF.

This clonotype has a count of ten or more. The chain carries TRBV28 and TRBJ2-3; weak D call: TRBD1 (6 bases). V lost 5 bases to trimming and J lost 2 bases, with 14 bases between them. Per germline, CDR1 MDHEN and CDR2 SYDVKM. CDR3 length: 15 residues. The chain's CDR3 is CASSVYRAITDTQYF. Here the CDR3 DNA reads TGTGCCAGCAGTGTATACAGGGCTATCACAGATACGCAGTATTTT. The variable domain in full, with the rest retrieved from reference TRBV28 and TRBJ2-3, is DVKVTQSSRYLVKRTGEKVFLECVQDMDHENMFWYRQDPGLGLRLIYFSYDVKMKEKGDIPEGYSVSREKKERFSLILESASTNQTSMYLCASSVYRAITDTQYFGPGTRLTVL.

This clonotype was recorded many times. V gene TRBV15 combines with J gene TRBJ1-3; no clear D gene. This CDR3 spans 16 amino acids. In germline, CDR1 is LNHNV, CDR2 YYDKDF (reference sequence). Deletions cut 6 bases from V and 4 bases from J, with 19 bases between. CDR3 in amino acids: CATSSTTANWGNTIYF. The CDR3 nucleotides read TGTGCCACCAGTTCAACTACAGCCAATTGGGGAAACACCATATATTTT.

This clonotype has only a few counts. This sequence joins TRBV7-2 and TRBJ2-5; 8 bases align to TRBD2. The junction had 12 bases not matched to a gene; V was cut back by 5 bases and J by 7 bases. Germline V gene data show CDR1 as SGHTA and CDR2 as FQGNSA. The CDR3 is 15 residues long. The DNA for the CDR3 is TGTGCCAGCAGCCCCGCCCCGGGACTAGTCAGGACCCAGTACTTC. Residues: CASSPAPGLVRTQYF.

There are many counts of this clonotype. This chain joins TRBV6-5 and TRBJ1-1, with no clear D. The V gene lost 0 bases and the J gene lost 0 bases, with 5 bases spanning the gap. Germline V gene lookup returns CDR1 MNHEY and CDR2 SVGAGI. The CDR3 sequence is 14 residues long. Written as DNA, the CDR3 is TGTGCCAGCAGTTACTCCGACCTGAACACTGAAGCTTTCTTT. It yields the protein CASSYSDLNTEAFF.

In this sample, this clonotype turned up many times. This sequence joins TRBV2 and TRBJ2-4, with TRBD2 matching over 12 bases. This CDR3 comprises 17 residues. The V segment lost 5 bases and the J segment 0 bases; nucleotides outside the gene matches: 5. The germline V gene encodes CDR1 SNHLY and CDR2 FYNNEI. The CDR3 DNA reads as TGTGCCAGCAGTTGGACTAGCGGGGATCTAGCCAAAAACATTCAGTACTTC. Protein sequence: CASSWTSGDLAKNIQYF.

This clonotype was detected ten times or more. This chain connects TRBV20-1 to TRBJ2-7; D not resolved. V lost 0 bases and J 2 bases, leaving 8 bases between the germline ends. Per the germline V gene, CDR1 is DFQATT and CDR2 is SNEGSKA (reference sequence). This CDR3 has 13 residues. Written as DNA, the CDR3 is TGCAGTGCTAGAGATCCGAGGACCTACGAGCAGTACTTC. Amino acids: CSARDPRTYEQYF.

This clonotype was recorded at least ten times. The chain joins TRBV29-1 to TRBJ1-1; D remains unclear. From germline, CDR1 is SQVTM and CDR2 ANQGSEA. Trimming took off 4 bases at V and 10 bases at J, with 19 bases between the two ends. This CDR3 is 13 amino acids long. CDR3 region: CSVGSGPVLGAFF. The DNA of the CDR3 is TGCAGCGTTGGAAGTGGTCCAGTACTAGGAGCTTTCTTT. The full variable domain, rest sourced from reference TRBV29-1 and TRBJ1-1, is SAVISQKPSRDICQRGTSLTIQCQVDSQVTMMFWYRQQPGQSLTLIATANQGSEATYESGFVIDKFPISRPNLTFSTLTVSNMSPEDSSIYLCSVGSGPVLGAFFGQGTRLTVV.

This clonotype has ten or more counts. The rearrangement joins TRBV10-3 to TRBJ1-2; D possibly corresponds to TRBD1 (5 bases). Germline V gives CDR1 ENHRY, CDR2 SYGVKD. V lost 6 bases, J lost 4 bases, and 12 bases lay in between. This CDR3 has 13 amino acids. CDR3 protein: CAISPVGGYGYTF. The DNA for the CDR3 is TGTGCCATCAGCCCTGTGGGGGGCTATGGCTACACCTTC.

This clonotype showed up many times. This chain links TRBV7-8 with TRBJ2-5; TRBD2 matches 10 bases. This CDR3 has 15 residues. Germline-derived CDR1 and CDR2 are SGHVS and FQNEAQ. The V gene end was trimmed by 3 bases and the J gene end by 7 bases; junction bases not matched to a gene: 8. The CDR3 is CASSFGLAEAWTQYF. CDR3 in DNA: TGTGCCAGCAGCTTCGGACTAGCGGAGGCATGGACCCAGTACTTC. The full variable domain, in which reference TRBV7-8 and TRBJ2-5 provide the parts outside the CDR3, is GAGVSQSPRYKVAKRGQDVALRCDPISGHVSLFWYQQALGQGPEFLTYFQNEAQLDKSGLPSDRFFAERPEGSVSTLKIQRTQQEDSAVYLCASSFGLAEAWTQYFGPGTRLLVL.

This clonotype was seen a few times. The genes are TRBV28 and TRBJ1-2; 8 positions match TRBD1. Germline V lookup: CDR1 MDHEN, CDR2 SYDVKM. The CDR3 extends over 13 amino acids. V shed 8 bases and J 6 bases; nucleotides not matched to a gene: 8. The CDR3 DNA reads as TGTGCCAGCCTGAAACTGGACAGGGATGGCTACACCTTC. It specifies CASLKLDRDGYTF.

This clonotype was picked up a small number of times. The junction does not match germline at one end; this may be a read error. The chain couples TRBV5-6 to TRBJ2-1, with unresolved D. CDR3 length equals 13 residues. The V gene's germline CDR1 is SGHDT and CDR2 YYEEEE. This CDR3 reads CASILAGRNEQFF. CDR3 in DNA: TGTGCCAGCATCTTGGCAGGCCGAAATGAGCAGTTCTTC.

This clonotype was observed at least ten times. The V call is TRBV7-8, the J call TRBJ2-7; D perhaps matches TRBD1 (5 bases). Germline V gene lookup returns CDR1 SGHVS and CDR2 FQNEAQ. The V and J ends lost 4 bases and 5 bases respectively, with 18 bases between them. The CDR3 is made up of 15 amino acids. The CDR3: CASSSQVPGRDEQYF. The CDR3 nucleotides are TGTGCCAGCAGCTCACAGGTCCCCGGCCGGGACGAGCAGTACTTC.

This clonotype has ten or more counts. The rearrangement links TRBV28 to TRBJ1-5; D is unclear. The germline V gene encodes CDR1 MDHEN and CDR2 SYDVKM. The CDR3 is made up of 16 amino acids. V was clipped by 6 bases and J by 7 bases, with 22 bases between them. The CDR3 region has the DNA TGTGCCAGCAGCGCCCTAGGTTTGAGCCCAGAGCAGCCCCAGCATTTT. It specifies CASSALGLSPEQPQHF.

This clonotype has just a few counts. The chain joins TRBV28 to TRBJ1-3; a weak D match, TRBD1 (6 bases). CDR1 and CDR2 from the germline V gene are MDHEN and SYDVKM. Trimming shortened V by 5 bases and J by 5 bases, and 19 bases separated the two germline ends. The CDR3 covers 16 residues. The CDR3 nucleotides read TGTGCCAGCAGTCAGGACAGTCTCTACGCAAGAAACACCATATATTTT. Encoded protein: CASSQDSLYARNTIYF.

This clonotype was counted ten times or more. This sequence joins TRBV7-6 and TRBJ1-4; 9 nucleotides agree with TRBD1. CDR3 length: 14 residues. The trim removed 4 bases at V and 5 bases at J, leaving 2 bases unmatched. Germline V gives CDR1 SGHVS, CDR2 FNYEAQ. The CDR3 reads CASSSGTGNEKLFF. CDR3 bases: TGTGCCAGCAGCTCCGGGACAGGGAATGAAAAACTGTTTTTT.

In the case of this clonotype: A much larger clonotype is one base distant, so this may be a read error. The chain is built from TRBV12-3 or TRBV12-4 and TRBJ2-5, with D perhaps TRBD1 (5 bases). Trimming removed 4 bases at V and 5 bases at J, with 11 bases between. The length of the CDR3 is 13 residues. The CDR3 here is CASSYRIRETQYF. The CDR3, as DNA: TGTGCCAGCAGTTACAGGATTCGGGAGACCCAGTACTTC.